This T cell receptor beta chain was retrieved from a study of T cell changes during pregnancy in multiple sclerosis. The data were produced by immunoSEQ multiplex PCR, yet TCRdb's version contains in-frame clones alone and is incomplete. The profile shows about 72,000 clones, roughly 89% of them singletons. The specimen comprised peripheral blood, sampled in the second trimester of pregnancy. The clonotype originates from a female donor with multiple sclerosis, enrolled in a pregnancy study.

Here the CDR3 reads CASSRVGRTEAFF. For the CDR3, the DNA is TGTGCCAGCAGTAGGGTTGGGAGGACTGAAGCTTTCTTT. This chain joins TRBV5-4 and TRBJ1-1; D gene uncertain. Trimming cost V 5 bases and J 5 bases, with 13 bases left between them. Looked up from germline, CDR1 is SGHNT and CDR2 is YYREEE (reference sequence). The length of the CDR3 is 13 residues.